A selection of T cell receptor beta chains follows, all from one sample in a study of beta chain features in type 1 diabetes. Some clones are missing from TCRdb's copy, which holds only in-frame ones; the method was immunoSEQ multiplex PCR. The table shows tens of thousands of clones, with under 75% occurring only once. The sample comprised stem cell memory CD4+ T cells from blood. Source of these receptors: a woman aged 25-40 years with type 1 diabetes. Both conserved end residues are part of each CDR3. D genes are given only for firm matches. Clone size, where shown, is once, few, many, or a class for clones that have expanded.

cdr3_aa cdr3_nt clone_size j_call d_call v_call
CASTLPGVSYGYTF TGTGCCAGCACCCTGCCGGGGGTTAGTTATGGCTACACCTTC . TRBJ1-2 . TRBV6-1
CASSLRGRTYNEQFF TGTGCCAGCAGTTTACGGGGGAGAACATACAATGAGCAGTTCTTC few TRBJ2-1 . TRBV28
CASSPRTTTYEQYF TGTGCCAGCTCACCACGGACTACCACCTACGAGCAGTACTTC few TRBJ2-7 . TRBV18
CSVGGASSSYEQYF TGCAGCGTGGGGGGGGCCTCTAGCTCCTACGAGCAGTACTTC . TRBJ2-7 . TRBV29-1
CASSSRTGRTEAFF TGTGCCAGCTCATCGCGGACAGGGCGGACTGAAGCTTTCTTT . TRBJ1-1 TRBD1 TRBV18
CASSEGQVLNEKLFF TGTGCCAGCAGCGAGGGGCAGGTCCTTAATGAAAAACTGTTTTTT . TRBJ1-4 . TRBV9
CSVAGRGNTEAFF TGCAGCGTTGCCGGCAGGGGGAACACTGAAGCTTTCTTT . TRBJ1-1 . TRBV29-1
CASSWTGLAAFLF TGTGCCAGCAGCTGGACGGGACTAGCGGCTTTCCTCTTC . TRBJ2-7 TRBD2 TRBV5-6
CASLLRPSGRVHQETQYF TGTGCCAGCTTACTACGGCCTAGCGGGAGGGTTCACCAAGAGACCCAGTACTTC . TRBJ2-5 . TRBV21-1
CASSHESGARTEAFF TGCGCCAGCAGCCACGAAAGTGGGGCGCGGACTGAAGCTTTCTTT . TRBJ1-1 . TRBV5-1
CASSLPGTSGSTDTQYF TGCGCCAGCAGCTTACCCGGGACTAGCGGCAGCACAGATACGCAGTATTTT . TRBJ2-3 TRBD2 TRBV5-1
CASSYTSGRGSYEQYF TGTGCCAGCAGTTACACGAGCGGGAGAGGGTCCTACGAGCAGTACTTC . TRBJ2-7 TRBD2 TRBV6-6
CASTSWASVEGEQFF TGTGCCAGCACCTCATGGGCTAGCGTAGAGGGTGAGCAGTTCTTC . TRBJ2-1 . TRBV7-3
CAWAAVRGENEKLFF TGTGCCTGGGCAGCCGTTCGGGGGGAAAATGAAAAACTGTTTTTT . TRBJ1-4 . TRBV30
CASSVRLGNEQFF TGTGCCAGCAGTGTCCGGCTAGGAAATGAGCAGTTCTTC . TRBJ2-1 . TRBV2
CASSLSLGVWQPQHF TGTGCCAGCAGTTTAAGTCTCGGGGTATGGCAGCCCCAGCATTTT . TRBJ1-5 . TRBV28
CASSLSQGYGNTIYF TGCGCCAGCAGCTTGTCCCAGGGTTATGGAAACACCATATATTTT . TRBJ1-3 . TRBV5-1
CASSPGGTRSYEQYF TGTGCCAGCAGCCCGGGGGGGACTAGAAGCTACGAGCAGTACTTC few TRBJ2-7 TRBD2 TRBV11-2